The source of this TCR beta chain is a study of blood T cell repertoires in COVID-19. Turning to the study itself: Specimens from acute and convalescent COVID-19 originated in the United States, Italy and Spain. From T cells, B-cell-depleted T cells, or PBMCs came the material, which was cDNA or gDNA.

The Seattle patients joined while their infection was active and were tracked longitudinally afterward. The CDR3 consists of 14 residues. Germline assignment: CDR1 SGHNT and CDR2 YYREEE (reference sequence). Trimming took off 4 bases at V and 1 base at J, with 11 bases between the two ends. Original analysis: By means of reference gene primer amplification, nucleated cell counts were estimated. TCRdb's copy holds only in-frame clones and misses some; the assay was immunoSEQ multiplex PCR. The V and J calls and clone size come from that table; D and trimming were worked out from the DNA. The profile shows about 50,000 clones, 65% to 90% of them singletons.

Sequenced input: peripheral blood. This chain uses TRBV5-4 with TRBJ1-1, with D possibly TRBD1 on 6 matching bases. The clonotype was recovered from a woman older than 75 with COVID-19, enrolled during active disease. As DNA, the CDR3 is TGTGCCAGCAGCCGCGGACAGCAGAACACTGAAGCTTTCTTT. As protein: CASSRGQQNTEAFF.